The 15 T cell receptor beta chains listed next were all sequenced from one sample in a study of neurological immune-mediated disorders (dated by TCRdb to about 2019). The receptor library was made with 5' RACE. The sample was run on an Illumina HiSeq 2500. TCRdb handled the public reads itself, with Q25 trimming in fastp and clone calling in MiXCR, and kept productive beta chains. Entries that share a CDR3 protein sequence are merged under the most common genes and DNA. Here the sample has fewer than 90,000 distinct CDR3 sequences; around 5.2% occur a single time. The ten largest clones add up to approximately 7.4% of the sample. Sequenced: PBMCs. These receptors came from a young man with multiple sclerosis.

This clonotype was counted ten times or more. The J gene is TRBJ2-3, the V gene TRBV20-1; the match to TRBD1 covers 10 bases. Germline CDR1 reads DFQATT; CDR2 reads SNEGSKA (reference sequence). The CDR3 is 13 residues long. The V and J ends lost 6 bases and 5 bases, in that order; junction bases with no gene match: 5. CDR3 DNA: TGCAGTGCCAGGACAGGGGGAGGAGATACGCAGTATTTT. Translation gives CSARTGGGDTQYF.

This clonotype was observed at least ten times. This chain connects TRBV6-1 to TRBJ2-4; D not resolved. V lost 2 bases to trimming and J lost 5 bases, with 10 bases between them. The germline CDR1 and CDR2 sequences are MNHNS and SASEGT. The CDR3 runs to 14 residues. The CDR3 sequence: CASSESNAENIQYF. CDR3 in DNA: TGTGCCAGCAGTGAATCAAACGCGGAAAACATTCAGTACTTC.

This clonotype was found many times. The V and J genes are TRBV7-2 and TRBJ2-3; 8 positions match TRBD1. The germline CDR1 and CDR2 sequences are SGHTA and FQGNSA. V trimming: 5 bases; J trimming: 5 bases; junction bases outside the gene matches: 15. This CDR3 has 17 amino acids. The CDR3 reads CASSSDRGRARGDTQYF. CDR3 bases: TGTGCCAGCAGCAGCGACAGGGGCCGGGCAAGGGGAGATACGCAGTATTTT. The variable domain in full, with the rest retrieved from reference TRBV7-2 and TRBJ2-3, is GAGVSQSPSNKVTEKGKDVELRCDPISGHTALYWYRQSLGQGLEFLIYFQGNSAPDKSGLPSDRFSAERTGGSVSTLTIQRTQQEDSAVYLCASSSDRGRARGDTQYFGPGTRLTVL.

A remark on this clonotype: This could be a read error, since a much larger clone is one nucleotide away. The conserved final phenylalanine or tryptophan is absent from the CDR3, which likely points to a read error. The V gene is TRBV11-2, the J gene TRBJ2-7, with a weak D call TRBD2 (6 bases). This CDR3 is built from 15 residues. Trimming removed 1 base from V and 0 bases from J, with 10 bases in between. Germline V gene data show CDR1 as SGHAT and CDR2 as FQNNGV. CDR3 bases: TGTGCCAGCAGCTTAGCGGCGGGGAGCTCCTACGAGCAGTACATC. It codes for CASSLAAGSSYEQYI.

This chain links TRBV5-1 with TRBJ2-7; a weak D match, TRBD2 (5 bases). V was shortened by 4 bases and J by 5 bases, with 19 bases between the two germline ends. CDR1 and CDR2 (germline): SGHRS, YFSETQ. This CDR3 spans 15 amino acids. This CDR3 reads CASSRPRERGNEQYF. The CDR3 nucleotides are TGCGCCAGCAGCCGGCCCCGGGAAAGAGGCAACGAGCAGTACTTC.

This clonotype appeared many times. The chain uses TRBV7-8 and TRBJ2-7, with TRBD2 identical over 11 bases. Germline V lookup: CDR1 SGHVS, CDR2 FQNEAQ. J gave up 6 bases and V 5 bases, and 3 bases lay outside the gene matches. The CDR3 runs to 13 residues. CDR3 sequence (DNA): TGTGCCAGCAGCCTAGGACTAGCGGGCGAGCAGTACTTC. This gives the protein CASSLGLAGEQYF.

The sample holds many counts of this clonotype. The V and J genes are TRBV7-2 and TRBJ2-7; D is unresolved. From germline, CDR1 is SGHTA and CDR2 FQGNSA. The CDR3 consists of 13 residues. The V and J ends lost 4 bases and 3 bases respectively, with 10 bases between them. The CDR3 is CASSSTWGYEQYF. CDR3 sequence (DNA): TGTGCCAGCAGCTCCACTTGGGGCTACGAGCAGTACTTC.

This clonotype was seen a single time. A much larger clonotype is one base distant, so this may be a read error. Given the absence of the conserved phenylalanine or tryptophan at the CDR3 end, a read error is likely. CDR3 residues: CASSDTGLNEQFI. CDR3 DNA sequence: TGTGCCAGCAGTGACACCGGGCTCAATGAGCAGTTCATC. The chain couples TRBV28 to TRBJ2-1; the D is unclear. Between the trimmed V and J ends, which lost 5 bases and 6 bases, there was a span of 11 bases. Germline V lookup: CDR1 MDHEN, CDR2 SYDVKM. This CDR3 has 13 amino acids.

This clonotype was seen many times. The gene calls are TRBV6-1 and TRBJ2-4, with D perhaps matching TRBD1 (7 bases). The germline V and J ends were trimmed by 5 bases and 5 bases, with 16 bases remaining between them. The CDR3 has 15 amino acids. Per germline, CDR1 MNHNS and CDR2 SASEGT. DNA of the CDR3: TGTGCCAGCAGTCCGCGGGGACAGCGCGAAAACATTCAGTACTTC. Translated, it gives CASSPRGQRENIQYF.

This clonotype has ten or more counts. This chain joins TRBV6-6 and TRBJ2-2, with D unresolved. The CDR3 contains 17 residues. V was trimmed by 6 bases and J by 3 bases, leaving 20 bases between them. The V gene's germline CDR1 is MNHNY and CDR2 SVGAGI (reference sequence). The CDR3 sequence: CASSHPQGLRDTGELFF. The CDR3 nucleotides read TGTGCCAGCAGCCACCCCCAAGGGTTAAGGGACACCGGGGAGCTGTTTTTT.

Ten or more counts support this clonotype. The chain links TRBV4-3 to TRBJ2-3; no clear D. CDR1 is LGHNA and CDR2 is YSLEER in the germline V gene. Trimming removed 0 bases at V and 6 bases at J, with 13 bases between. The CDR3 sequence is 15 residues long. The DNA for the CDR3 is TGCGCCAGCAGCCAAGATGGGCGAAGGGCGGATACGCAGTATTTT. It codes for CASSQDGRRADTQYF.

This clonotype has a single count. The CDR3 nucleotides are TGTGCCAGCAGCGGACTAGCGGGGGGCGAATTCGGTGAGACCCAGTACTTC. Protein sequence: CASSGLAGGEFGETQYF. V and J are TRBV11-1 and TRBJ2-5, with 14 bases matching TRBD2. The junction had 10 bases not matched to a gene; V was cut back by 5 bases and J by 5 bases. Germline V gene lookup returns CDR1 SGHAT and CDR2 FQDESV (reference sequence). The CDR3 spans 17 residues.

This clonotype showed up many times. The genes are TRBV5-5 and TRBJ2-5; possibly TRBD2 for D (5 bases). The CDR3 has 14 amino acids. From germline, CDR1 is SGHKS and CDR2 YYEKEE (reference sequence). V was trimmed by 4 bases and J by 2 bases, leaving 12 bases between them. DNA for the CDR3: TGTGCCAGCAGCCGGAGGTCGGATCAAGAGACCCAGTACTTC. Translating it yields CASSRRSDQETQYF.

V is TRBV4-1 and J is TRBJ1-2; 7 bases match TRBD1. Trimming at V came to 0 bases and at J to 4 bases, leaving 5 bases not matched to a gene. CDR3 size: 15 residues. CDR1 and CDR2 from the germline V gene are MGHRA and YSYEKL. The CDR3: CASSQDPAGGYGYTF. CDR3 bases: TGCGCCAGCAGCCAAGATCCGGCAGGGGGCTATGGCTACACCTTC.

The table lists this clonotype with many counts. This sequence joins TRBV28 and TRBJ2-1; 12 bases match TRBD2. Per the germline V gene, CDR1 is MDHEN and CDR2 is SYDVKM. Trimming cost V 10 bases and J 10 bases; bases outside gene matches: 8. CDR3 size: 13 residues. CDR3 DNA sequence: TGTGCCACTCGACTAGCGGGAGTTCGGGAGCAGTTCTTC. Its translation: CATRLAGVREQFF.